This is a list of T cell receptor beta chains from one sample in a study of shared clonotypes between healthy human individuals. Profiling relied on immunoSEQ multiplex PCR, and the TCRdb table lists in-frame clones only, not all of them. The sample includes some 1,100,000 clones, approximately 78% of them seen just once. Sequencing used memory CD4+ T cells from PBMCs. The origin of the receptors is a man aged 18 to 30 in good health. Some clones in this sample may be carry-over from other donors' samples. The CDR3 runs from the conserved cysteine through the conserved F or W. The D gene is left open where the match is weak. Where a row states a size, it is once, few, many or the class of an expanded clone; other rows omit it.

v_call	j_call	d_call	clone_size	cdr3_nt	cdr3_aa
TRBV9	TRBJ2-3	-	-	TGTGCCAGCAGCGTAGATAGGAGCACAGATACGCAGTATTTT	CASSVDRSTDTQYF
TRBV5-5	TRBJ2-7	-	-	TGTGCCAGCGGGGACGTGGCGGACGAGCAGTACTTC	CASGDVADEQYF
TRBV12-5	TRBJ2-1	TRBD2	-	TGTGCTAGTGGTACCTCGGGACTAGCGGGGGGTGAGCAGTTCTTC	CASGTSGLAGGEQFF
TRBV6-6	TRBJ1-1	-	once	TGTGCCAGCAGTCTTGAGGGGGGGAACACTGAAGCTTTCTTT	CASSLEGGNTEAFF
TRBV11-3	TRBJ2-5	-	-	TGTGCCAGCAGCTCTCCAGGCGACCAAGAGACCCAGTACTTC	CASSSPGDQETQYF
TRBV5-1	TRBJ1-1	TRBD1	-	TGCGCCAGCAGCTTGACATCAACAGGGGGCCTCACTGAAGCTTTCTTT	CASSLTSTGGLTEAFF
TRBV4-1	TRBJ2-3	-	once	TGCGCCAGCAGCCCTGGGGGGCTAGCCCCCGATACGCAGTATTTT	CASSPGGLAPDTQYF
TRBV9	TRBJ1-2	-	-	TGTGCCAGCAGCGTAGTGCCCGCAAACTATGGCTACACCTTC	CASSVVPANYGYTF
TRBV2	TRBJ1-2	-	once	TGTGCCAGCAGTCGGCAGGGACCTAACTATGGCTACACCTTC	CASSRQGPNYGYTF
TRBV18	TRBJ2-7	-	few	TGTGCCAGCTCACCCGGATTGGTGAATAACGAGCAGTACTTC	CASSPGLVNNEQYF
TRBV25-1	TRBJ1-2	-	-	TGTGCCAGCAGTGACGAGGCCAACTATGGCTACACCTTC	CASSDEANYGYTF
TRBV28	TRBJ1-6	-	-	TGTGCCAGCAGACCCCCCGACACGGCCTATAATTCACCCCTCCACTTT	CASRPPDTAYNSPLHF
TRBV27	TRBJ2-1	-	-	TGTGCCAGCAGTGTCGCTGATCCCTACAATGAGCAGTTCTTC	CASSVADPYNEQFF
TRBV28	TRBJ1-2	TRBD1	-	TGTGCCAGCAGGCGGACAGGGGTAGCAAGGGGCTACACCTTC	CASRRTGVARGYTF
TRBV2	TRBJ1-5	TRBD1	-	TGTGCCAGCAGTGGAGCCACAGGGGGCGGCAATCAGCCCCAGCATTTT	CASSGATGGGNQPQHF
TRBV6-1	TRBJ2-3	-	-	TGTGCCAGCTCGGGGCAGGGTGAAGATACGCAGTATTTT	CASSGQGEDTQYF
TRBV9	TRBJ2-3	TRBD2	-	TGTGCCAGCAGCGTAGAAGGTGAGCGGGGTACGCAGTATTTT	CASSVEGERGTQYF
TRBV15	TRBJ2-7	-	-	TGTGCCACCAGCAGAAGCCGGGGACGTATGTCCTCCTACGAGCAGTACTTC	CATSRSRGRMSSYEQYF
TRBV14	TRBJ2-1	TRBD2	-	TGTGCCAGCAGCCAAGATCTTAGGACTAGTAACAATGAGCAGTTCTTC	CASSQDLRTSNNEQFF
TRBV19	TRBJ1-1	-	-	TGTGCCAGTAGTATAGGGGGGGACGGGACTGAAGCTTTCTTT	CASSIGGDGTEAFF
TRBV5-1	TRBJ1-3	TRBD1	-	TGCGCCAGCAGCCTCGGGACAGTGAGCTCTGGAAACACCATATATTTT	CASSLGTVSSGNTIYF
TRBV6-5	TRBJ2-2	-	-	TGTGCCAGCTCCGGGTCAAAGAACACCGGGGAGCTGTTTTTT	CASSGSKNTGELFF
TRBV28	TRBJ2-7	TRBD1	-	TGTGCCAGCAGTCTACAGGGGGAATGGAACGAGCAGTACTTC	CASSLQGEWNEQYF
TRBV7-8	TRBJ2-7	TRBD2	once	TGTGCCAGCAGCTTACAAAGCGGGAGCGACGAGCAGTACTTC	CASSLQSGSDEQYF
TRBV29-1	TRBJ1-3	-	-	TGCAGCGGGGGTGGTGGAGCTGGAAACACCATATATTTT	CSGGGGAGNTIYF
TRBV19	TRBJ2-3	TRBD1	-	TGTGCCAGTAGTAACCGGGACAGAAACACAGATACGCAGTATTTT	CASSNRDRNTDTQYF
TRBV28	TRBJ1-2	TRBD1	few	TGTGCCAGCAGTTCACTACAGGGGGTGGATGGCTACACCTTC	CASSSLQGVDGYTF
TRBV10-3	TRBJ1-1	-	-	TGTGCCATCAGGAGAGAAACTGAAGCTTTCTTT	CAIRRETEAFF
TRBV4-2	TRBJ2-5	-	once	TGTGCCAGCAGCCAAGCGGGGGCGTCGGAGACCCAGTACTTC	CASSQAGASETQYF
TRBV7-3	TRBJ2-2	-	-	TGTGCCAGCAGCCAAAACCCCTCGTGGGGAGTAGCGGACACCGGGGAGCTGTTTTTT	CASSQNPSWGVADTGELFF
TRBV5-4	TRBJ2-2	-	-	TGTGCCAGCAGCCGGAAAACAGGGCCGAACACCGGGGAGCTGTTTTTT	CASSRKTGPNTGELFF
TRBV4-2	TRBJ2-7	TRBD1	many	TGTGCCAGCAGCCAAGATGGAGGGACAGGGGGCTACGAGCAGTACTTC	CASSQDGGTGGYEQYF
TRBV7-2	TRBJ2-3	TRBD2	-	TGTGCCAGCAGCTTACTTAGCGGGAGGGAGTATACGCAGTATTTT	CASSLLSGREYTQYF
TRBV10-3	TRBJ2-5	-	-	TGTGCCATCAGTGACCGGACTGGCGTCGGGACCCAGTACTTC	CAISDRTGVGTQYF
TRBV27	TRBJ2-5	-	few	TGTGCCAGCACACGGGGCAGAGGAGATCAAGAGACCCAGTACTTC	CASTRGRGDQETQYF
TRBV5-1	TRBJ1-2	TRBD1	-	TGCGCCAGCAGCTTGGAGGGACAGTGGGGCTACACCTTC	CASSLEGQWGYTF
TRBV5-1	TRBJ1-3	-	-	TGCGCCAGCAGCGGCCAGGGATACTCTGGAAACACCATATATTTT	CASSGQGYSGNTIYF
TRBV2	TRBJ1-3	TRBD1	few	TGTGCCAGTGGGACAGGGGATTTCTCTGGAAACACCATATATTTT	CASGTGDFSGNTIYF
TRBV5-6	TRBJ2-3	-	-	TGTGCCAGCAGCTTGTCGGTCAGCGAGCGTAGCACAGATACGCAGTATTTT	CASSLSVSERSTDTQYF
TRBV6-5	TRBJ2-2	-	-	TGTGCCAGCAGTCCAACAGGGTTGACCGGGGAGCTGTTTTTT	CASSPTGLTGELFF
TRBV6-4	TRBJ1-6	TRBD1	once	TGTGCCAGCAGTGGACCGGGACAGGGCAATTCACCCCTCCACTTT	CASSGPGQGNSPLHF
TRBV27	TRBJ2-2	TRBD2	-	TGTGCCAGCACCATCAGGGGAGGCGGGAGGGGGGAGCTGTTTTTT	CASTIRGGGRGELFF
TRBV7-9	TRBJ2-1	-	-	TGTGCCAGCAGCCGCGGTCGACTAGACGAGATGGATGAGCAGTTCTTC	CASSRGRLDEMDEQFF
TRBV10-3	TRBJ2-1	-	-	TGTGCCATCAGTGAGTCGAGGGTCCCCAATGAGCAGTTCTTC	CAISESRVPNEQFF
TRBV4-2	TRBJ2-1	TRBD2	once	TGTGCCAGCAGCCAAGATTGGGGGGGTAGGGATGAGCAGTTCTTC	CASSQDWGGRDEQFF
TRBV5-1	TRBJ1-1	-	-	TGCGCCAGCAGCCCTACACAGAACACTGAAGCTTTCTTT	CASSPTQNTEAFF
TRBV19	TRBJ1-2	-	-	TGTGCCAGTAGTATGGGCGGCCGGGGAAATGGCTACACCTTC	CASSMGGRGNGYTF
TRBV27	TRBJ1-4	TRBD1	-	TGTGCCAGCAGTTTAACCTACCGGGACAGGGGCCGGGGGACGGATGAAAAACTGTTTTTT	CASSLTYRDRGRGTDEKLFF
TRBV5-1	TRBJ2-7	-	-	TGCGCCAGCAGCTTGGGGGGTGGGGCCCCCTACGAGCAGTACTTC	CASSLGGGAPYEQYF
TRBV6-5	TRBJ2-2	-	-	TGTGCCAGCAGTTACTCAGGGGGGCCGAACACCGGGGAGCTGTTTTTT	CASSYSGGPNTGELFF
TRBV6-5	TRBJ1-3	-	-	TGTGCCAGCAGTTACCGGGGGTCCTCTGGAAACACCATATATTTT	CASSYRGSSGNTIYF